The clone carrying this T cell receptor (beta chain) appeared once. Antigen: not known. This record comes from a study of graft-versus-host responses after intestinal transplantation. Study-level results: HvG clone declines early post-transplant were associated with peak circulating GvH levels. Marrow from the recipient contained GvH clones, some of which had appeared first in ileum or blood. When patients had graft-donor T cell macrochimerism, their allografts held high graft-versus-host to host-versus-graft clonal ratios.

Some clones are missing from TCRdb's copy, which holds only in-frame ones; the method was immunoSEQ multiplex PCR. Of tens of thousands of clones in the sample, around 95% were seen once. The material was unstimulated CD8+ T cells sorted from spleen or lymph node cells, obtained before intestinal transplant. This clonotype was obtained from a human donor who received an intestinal transplant.

The CDR3 nucleotides read TGTGCCAGCAGTTCGTACAGGGTCGATGAGCAGTTCTTC. Protein: CASSSYRVDEQFF. The chain has TRBV27 and TRBJ2-1; possible D gene TRBD1, 6 bases. The germline gives CDR1 MNHEY, CDR2 SMNVEV (reference sequence). V lost 4 bases, J lost 8 bases, and 12 bases lay in between. This CDR3 comprises 13 residues.